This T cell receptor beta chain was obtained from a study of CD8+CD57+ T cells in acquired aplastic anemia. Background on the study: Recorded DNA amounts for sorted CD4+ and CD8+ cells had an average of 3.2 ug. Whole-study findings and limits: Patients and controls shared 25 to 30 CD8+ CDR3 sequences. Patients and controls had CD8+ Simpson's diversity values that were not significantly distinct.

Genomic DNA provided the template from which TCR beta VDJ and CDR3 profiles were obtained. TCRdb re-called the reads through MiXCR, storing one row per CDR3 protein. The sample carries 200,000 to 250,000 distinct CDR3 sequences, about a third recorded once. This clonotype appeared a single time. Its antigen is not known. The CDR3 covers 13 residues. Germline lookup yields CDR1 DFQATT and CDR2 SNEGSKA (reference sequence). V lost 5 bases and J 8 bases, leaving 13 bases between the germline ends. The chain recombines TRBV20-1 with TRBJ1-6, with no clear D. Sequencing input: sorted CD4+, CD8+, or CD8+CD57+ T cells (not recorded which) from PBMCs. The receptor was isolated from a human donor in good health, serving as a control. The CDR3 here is CSAWTAGDSPLHF. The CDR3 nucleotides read TGCAGTGCTTGGACGGCGGGAGATTCACCCCTCCACTTT.